The rows below give T cell receptor beta chains drawn from one sample of a study of response to subunit inactivated influenza vaccine. MiXCR was run by TCRdb on the RT-PCR reads, yielding one entry per CDR3 protein. Seen here are 650,000 to 700,000 distinct CDR3 sequences, about 15% observed once, and the top ten hold roughly 11%. Here the sequenced sample was PBMCs from blood, taken 11 to 12 days after vaccination. These receptors were obtained from a man aged 50 to 59 who received an inactivated influenza vaccine. Each CDR3 is given with its conserved first and last residue. A D gene is named only where the DNA matches it firmly. The listing skips clone size in some rows; elsewhere it reads once, few, many or a size class.

CDR3 length	V gene	D gene	clone size	J gene	CDR3 DNA	CDR3 protein
13	TRBV29-1	.	few	TRBJ1-1	TGCAGCGTTCTGCGGGTTGAGAACACTGAAGCTTTCTTT	CSVLRVENTEAFF
14	TRBV20-1	TRBD1	few	TRBJ2-7	TGCAGTGCTAGACGGGACAGCTTCTCCTACGAGCAGTACTTC	CSARRDSFSYEQYF
15	TRBV9	.	.	TRBJ2-7	TGTGCCAGCAGCGTCGGGCCAGTCGGGTCCTACGAGCAGTACTTC	CASSVGPVGSYEQYF
18	TRBV7-3	.	few	TRBJ2-6	TGTGCCAGCAGCTTAACGGGGCACTTAATCTCTGGGGCCAACGTCCTGACTTTC	CASSLTGHLISGANVLTF
14	TRBV29-1	TRBD1	many	TRBJ1-2	TGCAGCGTACCCAGACAGGGGGGTAGCTATGGCTACACCTTC	CSVPRQGGSYGYTF
15	TRBV27	TRBD1	.	TRBJ1-4	TGTGCCAGCAGTATCTCCGGACAGGGACGGGAAAAACTGTTTTTT	CASSISGQGREKLFF
13	TRBV6-6	.	many	TRBJ1-1	TGTGCCAGCAGCCGGGCCCTGAACACTGAAGCTTTCTTT	CASSRALNTEAFF
16	TRBV4-1	.	.	TRBJ1-5	TGCGCCAGCAGCCAGGATAGGGGTTCGGGCAATCAGCCCCAGCATTTT	CASSQDRGSGNQPQHF
15	TRBV12-3/TRBV12-4	.	.	TRBJ1-2	TGTGCCAGCAGTTTATATGTAAGGAACCACGATGGCTACACCTTC	CASSLYVRNHDGYTF
14	TRBV20-1	.	.	TRBJ1-1	TGCAGTGCTAGAGATCTTGGGGGGGAAGTAGGAGCTTTCTTT	CSARDLGGEVGAFF
16	TRBV9	TRBD2	few	TRBJ2-3	TGTGCCAGCAGCGTCGGGACTAGCGGAAACACAGATACGCAGTATTTT	CASSVGTSGNTDTQYF
14	TRBV18	TRBD2	.	TRBJ2-7	TGTGCCAGCTCCCGGGGGGGTGCGATCTACGAGCAGTACTTC	CASSRGGAIYEQYF
15	TRBV3-1	TRBD1	.	TRBJ2-1	TGTGCCAGCAGCCAAAACAGGGGGAACTACAATGAGCAGTTCTTC	CASSQNRGNYNEQFF
11	TRBV18	.	.	TRBJ2-2	TGTGCCAGCTCAGCGGGGCCAGAGCTGTTTTTT	CASSAGPELFF
14	TRBV5-5	.	.	TRBJ1-1	TGTGCCAGCAGCTTGAGTCAGGGGCAGGATGAAGCTTTCTTT	CASSLSQGQDEAFF
14	TRBV7-6	.	few	TRBJ1-2	TGTGCCAGCAGCTCGGGAGTGGGAGAACATGGCTACACCTTC	CASSSGVGEHGYTF
16	TRBV5-6	TRBD1	.	TRBJ2-2	TGTGCCAGCAGCTTGGCCGGGACAGTATTCACCGGGGAGCTGTTTTTT	CASSLAGTVFTGELFF
14	TRBV25-1	.	.	TRBJ2-2	TGTGCCAGCAGTAACCTCGGGGGTACCGGGGAGCTGTTTTTT	CASSNLGGTGELFF
12	TRBV20-1	.	few	TRBJ1-1	TGCAGTGCTACCGCCCCTGGTACTGAAGCTTTCTTT	CSATAPGTEAFF
17	TRBV5-1	TRBD2	few	TRBJ2-7	TGCGCCAGCAGCTTGGCCGTAGCGGGGGCTCAACCCTACGAGCAGTACTTC	CASSLAVAGAQPYEQYF
10	TRBV29-1	.	many	TRBJ1-2	TGCAGCGTCGAGGGTTCTGGCTACACCTTC	CSVEGSGYTF
15	TRBV11-2	TRBD1	.	TRBJ2-7	TGTGCCAGCAGCTTAGCGTTCAGGGGGTTAAACGAGCAGTACTTC	CASSLAFRGLNEQYF
15	TRBV20-1	.	.	TRBJ2-3	TGCAGTGCTAGAGAATCGAGCGTGGGCACAGATACGCAGTATTTT	CSARESSVGTDTQYF
15	TRBV25-1	.	.	TRBJ1-2	TGTGCCAGCAGTGCCTCCTACGGAGGCGGCTATGGCTACACCTTC	CASSASYGGGYGYTF
14	TRBV20-1	TRBD2	.	TRBJ2-3	TGCAGTGGGGGGAGTGCGGGAGCCTCAGATACGCAGTATTTT	CSGGSAGASDTQYF
15	TRBV12-3/TRBV12-4	.	few	TRBJ2-3	TGTGCCAGCAGTTTAAACGGGGTTAGCACAGATACGCAGTATTTT	CASSLNGVSTDTQYF
15	TRBV3-1	TRBD1	.	TRBJ2-1	TGTGCCAGCAGCCAGGGACAGTGGTCCTACAATGAGCAGTTCTTC	CASSQGQWSYNEQFF
15	TRBV15	TRBD1	few	TRBJ2-7	TGTGCCACCAGCACAGGGGGACAGGGAACGGGCGAGCAGTACTTC	CATSTGGQGTGEQYF
12	TRBV29-1	.	.	TRBJ1-1	TGCAGCGTTGAAGAGGGGAACACTGAAGCTTTCTTT	CSVEEGNTEAFF
16	TRBV6-2/TRBV6-3	TRBD1	.	TRBJ1-5	TGTGCCAGCAGCTATCCCCTTAGACAGGGGTATCAGCCCCAGCATTTT	CASSYPLRQGYQPQHF
14	TRBV27	.	few	TRBJ2-1	TGTGCCAGCAGTTTACGACACTCCTACAATGAGCAGTTCTTC	CASSLRHSYNEQFF
16	TRBV3-1	.	.	TRBJ2-3	TGTGCCAGCAGCCACCAGGGCATGGAACTGGGGGATACGCAGTATTTT	CASSHQGMELGDTQYF
15	TRBV6-1	TRBD2	few	TRBJ2-3	TGTGCCAGCAGTCGCGGGGGGGCCAAGTCAGATACGCAGTATTTT	CASSRGGAKSDTQYF
14	TRBV5-1	TRBD1	.	TRBJ2-5	TGCGCCAGCAGCTCGACAGGGCATGTAGAGACCCAGTACTTC	CASSSTGHVETQYF
16	TRBV3-1	TRBD2	.	TRBJ2-5	TGTGCCAGCAGCCAGCGGACTAGCGGGGCGCAAGAGACCCAGTACTTC	CASSQRTSGAQETQYF
14	TRBV4-2	.	.	TRBJ2-7	TGTGCCAGCAGCCGTCGGACAGATTCCTACGAGCAGTACTTC	CASSRRTDSYEQYF
15	TRBV6-2/TRBV6-3	.	.	TRBJ2-3	TGTGCCAGCAGTTTCGAGGGCTTAGCAACAGATACGCAGTATTTT	CASSFEGLATDTQYF
18	TRBV4-2	.	.	TRBJ2-1	TGTGCCAGCAGCCATCCCCGGGATTTACCAAGCCTATTGAATGAGCAGTTCTTC	CASSHPRDLPSLLNEQFF
13	TRBV5-5	.	.	TRBJ1-4	TGTGCCAGCAGCTTGGCCGGTCCGGAAAAACTGTTTTTT	CASSLAGPEKLFF
12	TRBV7-9	.	.	TRBJ2-5	TGTGCCAGCAGCCGGGCCCAAGAGACCCAGTACTTC	CASSRAQETQYF
12	TRBV29-1	.	few	TRBJ2-5	TGCAGCGTTTCGCATGTCCAAGAGACCCAGTACTTC	CSVSHVQETQYF
14	TRBV4-2	TRBD2	.	TRBJ2-1	TGTGCCAGCAGCCTGGGGACTAGTCCTGATGAGCAGTTCTTC	CASSLGTSPDEQFF
17	TRBV7-2	TRBD2	few	TRBJ2-3	TGTGCCAGCAGCTTACTGCCTAGCGGGAGTTTAACAGATACGCAGTATTTT	CASSLLPSGSLTDTQYF